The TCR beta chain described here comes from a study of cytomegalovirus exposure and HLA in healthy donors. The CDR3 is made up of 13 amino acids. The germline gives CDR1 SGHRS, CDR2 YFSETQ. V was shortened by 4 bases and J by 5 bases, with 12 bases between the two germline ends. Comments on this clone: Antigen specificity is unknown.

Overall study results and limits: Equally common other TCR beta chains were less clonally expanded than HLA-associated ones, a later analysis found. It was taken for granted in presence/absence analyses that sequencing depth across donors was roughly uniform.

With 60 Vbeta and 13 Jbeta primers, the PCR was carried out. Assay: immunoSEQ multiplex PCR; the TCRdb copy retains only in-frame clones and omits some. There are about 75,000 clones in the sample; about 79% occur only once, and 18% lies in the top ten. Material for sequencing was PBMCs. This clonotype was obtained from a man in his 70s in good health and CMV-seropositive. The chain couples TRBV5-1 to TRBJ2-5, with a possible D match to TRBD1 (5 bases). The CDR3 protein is CASSAGFRETQYF. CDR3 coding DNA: TGCGCCAGCAGCGCAGGGTTTCGGGAGACCCAGTACTTC.